The clone carrying this T cell receptor beta chain has just one count. CDR1 KGHSH and CDR2 LQKENI come from the germline V gene. The length of the CDR3 is 13 residues. Trimming took 0 bases from V and 6 from J; bases not matched to a gene: 2. The record originates from a study of blood T cell repertoires in COVID-19. Overall study context: PBMCs, B-cell-depleted T cells, or T cells were the source of the cDNA or gDNA that made up the material.

In the authors' workflow: Reference gene primers were amplified, and this amplification served to estimate nucleated cell counts. Assay used: immunoSEQ multiplex PCR; TCRdb lists only in-frame clones, some missing. Clone size and V and J calls were adopted from that table, with D and trimming inferred from the DNA. Found here are 250,000 to 350,000 clones, 70% to 90% of them singletons; the top ten hold about an eighth. The sequenced material came from peripheral blood. This TCR was sampled from a woman aged 55-69 years with acute or convalescent COVID-19. The rearrangement links TRBV18 to TRBJ2-7; 7 bases are a match to TRBD1. The CDR3 nucleotides are TGTGCCAGCTCACCACCCGGGACAGCCGAGCAGTACTTC. Residues: CASSPPGTAEQYF.